The sequence of this T cell receptor (beta chain) was determined in a study of patients and donors after allogeneic stem cell transplantation. TCRdb analysed the RT-PCR reads with MiXCR anew, one entry per CDR3 protein. The sample has approximately 60,000 distinct CDR3 sequences, 10% to 15% seen once. The CDR3 covers 16 residues. Germline V gene data show CDR1 as SGHTA and CDR2 as FQGNSA. Trimming shortened V by 1 base and J by 0 bases, and 9 bases separated the two germline ends. This clonotype was picked up many times. The sequencing sample was made of blood, either unsorted or a sorted T cell fraction (not recorded which). The TCR was taken from a human donor who was either an allogeneic HSCT recipient or a stem cell or donor lymphocyte infusion donor (not recorded which). It is not recorded whose cells these are; they may come from a transplant donor. V and J are TRBV7-2 and TRBJ1-4, with unresolved D. CDR3 bases: TGTGCCAGCAGCTTAGGATGGGATACAACTAATGAAAAACTGTTTTTT. This sequence encodes CASSLGWDTTNEKLFF.